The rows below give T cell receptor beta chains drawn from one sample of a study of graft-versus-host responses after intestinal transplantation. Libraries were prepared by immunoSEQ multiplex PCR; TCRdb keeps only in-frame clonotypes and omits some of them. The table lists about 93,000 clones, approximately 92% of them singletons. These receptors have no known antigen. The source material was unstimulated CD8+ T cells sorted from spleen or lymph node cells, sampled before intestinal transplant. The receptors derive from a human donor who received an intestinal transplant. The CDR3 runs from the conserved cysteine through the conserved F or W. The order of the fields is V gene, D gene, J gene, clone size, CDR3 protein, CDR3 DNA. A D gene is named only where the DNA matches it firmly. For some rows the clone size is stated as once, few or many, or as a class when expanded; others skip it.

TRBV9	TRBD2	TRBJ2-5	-	CASSVEDSGGAGETQYF	TGTGCCAGCAGCGTAGAAGATAGCGGGGGGGCGGGGGAGACCCAGTACTTC
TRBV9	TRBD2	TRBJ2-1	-	CASSVGTSGGVYEQFF	TGTGCCAGCAGCGTGGGGACTAGCGGGGGGGTTTATGAGCAGTTCTTC
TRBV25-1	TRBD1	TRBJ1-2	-	CASSELGTGVGYTF	TGTGCCAGCAGTGAATTGGGGACAGGGGTTGGCTACACCTTC
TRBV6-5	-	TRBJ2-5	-	CASSYSTAVQETQYF	TGTGCCAGCAGTTACTCAACGGCGGTCCAAGAGACCCAGTACTTC
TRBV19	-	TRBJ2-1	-	CASSPLAISSYNEQFF	TGTGCCAGTAGTCCCTTAGCGATAAGCTCCTACAATGAGCAGTTCTTC
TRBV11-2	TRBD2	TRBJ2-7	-	CASSPGLGPYEQYF	TGTGCCAGCAGCCCGGGACTAGGGCCCTACGAGCAGTACTTC
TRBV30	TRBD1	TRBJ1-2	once	CAWSEGGPYGYTF	TGTGCCTGGAGTGAAGGGGGCCCCTATGGCTACACCTTC
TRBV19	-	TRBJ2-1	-	CASRAVNVGYNEQFF	TGTGCCAGTAGGGCGGTTAACGTCGGCTACAATGAGCAGTTCTTC
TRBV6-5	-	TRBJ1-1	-	CATLHEAGDTEAFF	TGTGCCACACTCCACGAAGCAGGGGACACTGAAGCTTTCTTT
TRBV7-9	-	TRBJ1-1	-	CASSFQLEGRSGMNTEAFF	TGTGCCAGCAGCTTTCAATTAGAGGGGAGGTCCGGCATGAACACTGAAGCTTTCTTT
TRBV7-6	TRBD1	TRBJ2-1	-	CASSLSGQGNEQFF	TGTGCCAGCAGCTTATCAGGACAGGGCAATGAGCAGTTCTTC
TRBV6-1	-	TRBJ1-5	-	CASVWAGEPAQPQHF	TGTGCCAGCGTATGGGCAGGGGAGCCGGCTCAGCCCCAGCATTTT
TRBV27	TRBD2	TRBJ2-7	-	CASSPSGLASPVSYEQYF	TGTGCCAGCAGTCCCTCGGGACTAGCGTCCCCCGTCTCCTACGAGCAGTACTTC
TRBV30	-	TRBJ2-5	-	CAWSVGYGGWETQYF	TGTGCCTGGAGTGTAGGATATGGGGGCTGGGAGACCCAGTACTTC
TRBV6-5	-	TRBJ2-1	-	CASSYNAGSNEQFF	TGTGCCAGCAGTTATAACGCGGGAAGCAATGAGCAGTTCTTC
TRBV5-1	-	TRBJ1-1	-	CASSFQGTEAFF	TGCGCCAGCAGCTTCCAGGGCACTGAAGCTTTCTTT
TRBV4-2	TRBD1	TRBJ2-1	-	CASSQDRGPNEQFF	TGTGCCAGCAGCCAAGACAGGGGGCCCAATGAGCAGTTCTTC
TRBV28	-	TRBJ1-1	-	CASSPREGIEAFF	TGTGCCAGCAGTCCTCGGGAGGGAATCGAAGCTTTCTTT
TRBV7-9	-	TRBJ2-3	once	CASSPGFSSTDTQYF	TGTGCCAGCAGCCCAGGATTCTCTAGCACAGATACGCAGTATTTT
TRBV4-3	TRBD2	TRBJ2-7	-	CASSQVTLAGNEQYF	TGCGCCAGCAGCCAAGTAACACTAGCGGGGAACGAGCAGTACTTC
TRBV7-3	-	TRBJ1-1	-	CASSLGGSNEAFF	TGTGCCAGCAGCTTAGGGGGGTCAAATGAAGCTTTCTTT
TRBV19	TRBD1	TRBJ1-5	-	CASSPRDSVSAQHF	TGTGCCAGTAGTCCGCGGGACAGCGTCTCAGCCCAGCATTTT
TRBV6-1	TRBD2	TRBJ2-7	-	CASSEELAGGYEQYF	TGTGCCAGCAGTGAGGAGCTAGCGGGAGGCTACGAGCAGTACTTC
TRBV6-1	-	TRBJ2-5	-	CASSEASVLVAETQYF	TGTGCCAGCAGTGAAGCTTCGGTCTTGGTAGCCGAGACCCAGTACTTC
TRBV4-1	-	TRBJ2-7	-	CASSQFSSYEQYF	TGCGCCAGCAGCCAATTCAGCTCCTACGAGCAGTACTTC
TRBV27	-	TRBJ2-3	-	CASSFSPTDTQYF	TGTGCCAGCAGTTTCTCCCCCACAGATACGCAGTATTTT
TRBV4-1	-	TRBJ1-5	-	CASSQESGNQPQHF	TGCGCCAGCAGCCAAGAGTCGGGGAATCAGCCCCAGCATTTT
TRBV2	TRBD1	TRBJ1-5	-	CASRVTGFGNQPQHF	TGTGCCAGCAGGGTGACAGGGTTTGGCAATCAGCCCCAGCATTTT
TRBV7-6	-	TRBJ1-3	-	CASSLDSSNSGNTIYF	TGTGCCAGCAGCTTGGACAGCTCGAACTCTGGAAACACCATATATTTT
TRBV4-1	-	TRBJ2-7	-	CASSQVTAGEQYF	TGCGCCAGCAGCCAAGTTACCGCGGGGGAGCAGTACTTC
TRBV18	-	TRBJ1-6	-	CASSPPQGVNSPLHF	TGTGCCAGCTCACCACCACAGGGAGTAAATTCACCCCTCCACTTT
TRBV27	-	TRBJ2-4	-	CASSLSGQKNIQYF	TGTGCCAGCAGTTTATCCGGACAGAAAAACATTCAGTACTTC
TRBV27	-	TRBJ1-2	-	CASSSRDNRWDGYTF	TGTGCCAGCAGTTCCCGAGACAACAGGTGGGATGGCTACACCTTC
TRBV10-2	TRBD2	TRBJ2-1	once	CASSLAGGEGTNEQFF	TGCGCCAGCAGTCTGGCGGGAGGGGAGGGGACAAATGAGCAGTTCTTC
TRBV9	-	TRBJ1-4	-	CASSIGSTNEKLFF	TGTGCCAGCAGCATCGGGTCAACTAATGAAAAACTGTTTTTT
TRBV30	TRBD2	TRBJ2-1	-	CAWSTPGLAGVGNEQFF	TGTGCCTGGAGTACCCCGGGACTAGCGGGAGTGGGTAATGAGCAGTTCTTC
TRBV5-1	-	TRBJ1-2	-	CASSLLRGTNYGYTF	TGCGCCAGCAGCTTGCTCAGAGGAACTAACTATGGCTACACCTTC
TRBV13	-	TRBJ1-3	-	CASSPDGTTDNTIYF	TGTGCCAGCAGCCCCGACGGGACAACGGATAACACCATATATTTT
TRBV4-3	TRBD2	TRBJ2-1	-	CASSQAAGGPYNEQFF	TGCGCCAGCAGCCAAGCGGCGGGGGGGCCCTACAATGAGCAGTTCTTC
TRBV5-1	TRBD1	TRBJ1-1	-	CASSLAGTGGMNTEAFF	TGCGCCAGCAGCTTGGCGGGGACAGGCGGAATGAACACTGAAGCTTTCTTT
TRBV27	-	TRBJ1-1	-	CASRYRGITEAFF	TGTGCCAGCAGGTATCGCGGGATCACTGAAGCTTTCTTT
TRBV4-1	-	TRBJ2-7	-	CASSQEGDNSYEQYF	TGCGCCAGCAGCCAAGAAGGGGACAACTCCTACGAGCAGTACTTC
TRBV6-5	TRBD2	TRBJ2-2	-	CASRSGGTGELFF	TGTGCCAGCAGGAGCGGGGGCACCGGGGAGCTGTTTTTT
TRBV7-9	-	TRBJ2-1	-	CASRSSKWTFLYNEQFF	TGTGCCAGCAGGAGCAGTAAATGGACTTTCCTTTACAATGAGCAGTTCTTC
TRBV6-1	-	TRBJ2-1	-	CASSEPSSMREKLRSTIF	TGTGCCAGCAGTGAACCCTCATCAATGAGGGAGAAATTAAGGAGTACGATCTTC
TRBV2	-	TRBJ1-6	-	CASSDLTAGNSPLHF	TGTGCCAGCAGTGATCTAACAGCTGGGAATTCACCCCTCCACTTT
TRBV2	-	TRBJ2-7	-	CASSESYISYEQYF	TGTGCCAGCAGTGAAAGCTATATCTCCTACGAGCAGTACTTC
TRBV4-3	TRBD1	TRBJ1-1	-	CASTPRGRRTEAFF	TGCGCCAGCACCCCGAGGGGGCGTAGGACTGAAGCTTTCTTT
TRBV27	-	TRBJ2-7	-	CASSLSTSGNEQYF	TGTGCCAGCAGTTTATCGACTTCCGGGAACGAGCAGTACTTC
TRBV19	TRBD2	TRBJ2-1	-	CASTPTSADHEQFF	TGTGCCAGTACCCCGACTAGCGCGGACCATGAGCAGTTCTTC
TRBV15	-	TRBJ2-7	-	CATSRLIMRRDFFYEQYF	TGTGCCACCAGCAGATTAATTATGAGACGGGACTTCTTCTACGAGCAGTACTTC
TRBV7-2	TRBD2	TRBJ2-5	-	CASSLSGGIQETQYF	TGTGCCAGCAGCTTAAGCGGGGGGATCCAAGAGACCCAGTACTTC
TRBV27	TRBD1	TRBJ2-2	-	CASSLTGPGELFF	TGTGCCAGCAGTTTGACAGGGCCCGGGGAGCTGTTTTTT
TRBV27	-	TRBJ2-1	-	CASSLSGAVYYNEQFF	TGTGCCAGCAGTTTATCAGGGGCAGTTTACTACAATGAGCAGTTCTTC
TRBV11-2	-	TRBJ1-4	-	CASSPFVNEKLFF	TGTGCCAGCAGCCCGTTTGTGAATGAAAAACTGTTTTTT